The T cell receptor (beta chain) under discussion was sequenced for a study of cytotoxic CD8 clonotypes in ibrutinib-treated CLL. The method was immunoSEQ multiplex PCR; TCRdb's version includes in-frame clones alone and lacks a portion of them. The sample has some 200,000 clones; roughly 79% are singletons. Frozen PBMC stocks contributed around 2 micrograms of genomic DNA to the TCR beta libraries. CDR3 size: 15 residues. CDR1 is SGDLS and CDR2 is YYNGEE in the germline V gene. V was cut by 2 bases and J by 5 bases, with 11 bases left in between. The chain couples TRBV9 to TRBJ1-6; no definite D call. The TCR originated in a human donor with chronic lymphocytic leukemia. Here the sequenced sample was PBMCs, taken after 12 months of ibrutinib treatment. The CDR3 nucleotides are TGTGCCAGCAGCGTGGCGGCAGCGAATAATTCACCCCTCCACTTT. Protein: CASSVAAANNSPLHF.